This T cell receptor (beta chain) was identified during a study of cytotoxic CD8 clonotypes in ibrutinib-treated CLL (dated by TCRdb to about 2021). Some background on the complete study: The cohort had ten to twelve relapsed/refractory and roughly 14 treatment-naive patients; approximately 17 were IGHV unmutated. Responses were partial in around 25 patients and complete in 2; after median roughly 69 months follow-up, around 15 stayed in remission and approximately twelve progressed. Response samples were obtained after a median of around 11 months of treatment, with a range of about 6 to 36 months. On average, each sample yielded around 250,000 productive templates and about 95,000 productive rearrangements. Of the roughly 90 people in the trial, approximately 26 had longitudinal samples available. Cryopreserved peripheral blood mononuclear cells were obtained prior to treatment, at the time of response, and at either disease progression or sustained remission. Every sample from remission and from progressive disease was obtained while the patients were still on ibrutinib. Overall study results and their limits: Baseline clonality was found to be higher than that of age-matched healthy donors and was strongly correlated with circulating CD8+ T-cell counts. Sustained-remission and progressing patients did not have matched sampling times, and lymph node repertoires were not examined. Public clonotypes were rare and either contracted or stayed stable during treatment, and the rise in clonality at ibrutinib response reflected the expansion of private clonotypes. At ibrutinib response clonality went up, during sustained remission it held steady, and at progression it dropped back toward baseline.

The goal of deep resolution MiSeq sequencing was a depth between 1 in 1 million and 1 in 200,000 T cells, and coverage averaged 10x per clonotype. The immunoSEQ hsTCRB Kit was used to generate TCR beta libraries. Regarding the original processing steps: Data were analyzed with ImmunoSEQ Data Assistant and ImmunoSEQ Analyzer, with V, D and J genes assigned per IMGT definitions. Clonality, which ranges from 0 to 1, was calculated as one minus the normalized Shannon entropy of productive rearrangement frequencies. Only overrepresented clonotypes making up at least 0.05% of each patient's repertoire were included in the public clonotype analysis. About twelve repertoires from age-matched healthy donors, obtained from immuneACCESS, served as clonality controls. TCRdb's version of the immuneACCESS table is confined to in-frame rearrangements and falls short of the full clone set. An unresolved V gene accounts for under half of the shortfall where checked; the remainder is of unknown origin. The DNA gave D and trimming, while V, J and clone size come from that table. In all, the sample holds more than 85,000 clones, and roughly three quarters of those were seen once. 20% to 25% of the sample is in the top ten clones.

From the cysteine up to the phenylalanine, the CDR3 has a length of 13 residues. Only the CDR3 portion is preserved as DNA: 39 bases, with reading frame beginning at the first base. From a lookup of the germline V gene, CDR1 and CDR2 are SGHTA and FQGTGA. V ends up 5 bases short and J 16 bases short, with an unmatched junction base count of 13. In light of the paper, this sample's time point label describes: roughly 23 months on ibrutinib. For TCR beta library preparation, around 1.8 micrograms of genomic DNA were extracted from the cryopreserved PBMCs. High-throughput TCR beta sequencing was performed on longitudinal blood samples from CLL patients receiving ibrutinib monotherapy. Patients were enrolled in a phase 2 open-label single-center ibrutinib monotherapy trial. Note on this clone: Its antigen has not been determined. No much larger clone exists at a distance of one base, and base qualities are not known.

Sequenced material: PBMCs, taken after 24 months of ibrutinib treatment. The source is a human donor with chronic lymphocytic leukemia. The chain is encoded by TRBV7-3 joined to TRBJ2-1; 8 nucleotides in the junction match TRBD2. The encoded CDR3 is CASSILLSGVVFF. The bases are TGTGCCAGCAGCATTCTCCTTAGCGGGGTAGTTTTCTTC.